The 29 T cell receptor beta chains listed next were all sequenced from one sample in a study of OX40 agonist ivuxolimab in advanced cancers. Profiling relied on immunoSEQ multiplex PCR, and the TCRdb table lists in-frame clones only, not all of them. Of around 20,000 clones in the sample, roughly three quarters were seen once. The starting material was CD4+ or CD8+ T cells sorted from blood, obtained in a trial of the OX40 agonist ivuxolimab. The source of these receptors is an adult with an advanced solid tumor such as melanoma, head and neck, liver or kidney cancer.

CDR3 DNA sequence: TGTGCCAGTGGGGTAGGACTTAATTCACCCCTCCACTTT. Amino acid sequence: CASGVGLNSPLHF. This chain joins TRBV19 and TRBJ1-6; D is unresolved. V was cut by 8 bases and J by 6 bases, with 11 bases left in between. CDR3 length: 13 amino acids. Germline assignment: CDR1 LNHDA and CDR2 SQIVND (reference sequence).

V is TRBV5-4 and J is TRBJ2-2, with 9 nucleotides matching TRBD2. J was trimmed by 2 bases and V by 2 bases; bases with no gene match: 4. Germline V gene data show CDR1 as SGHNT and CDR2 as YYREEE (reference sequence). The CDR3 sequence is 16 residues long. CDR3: CASSLAGGGNTGELFF. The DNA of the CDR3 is TGTGCCAGCAGCTTAGCGGGGGGCGGAAACACCGGGGAGCTGTTTTTT.

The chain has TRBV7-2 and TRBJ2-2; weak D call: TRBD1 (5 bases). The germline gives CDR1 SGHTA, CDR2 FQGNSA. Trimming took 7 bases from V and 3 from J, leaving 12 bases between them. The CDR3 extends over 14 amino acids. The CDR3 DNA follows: TGTGCCAGCAAGCGATTCAGGGACACCGGGGAGCTGTTTTTT. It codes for CASKRFRDTGELFF.

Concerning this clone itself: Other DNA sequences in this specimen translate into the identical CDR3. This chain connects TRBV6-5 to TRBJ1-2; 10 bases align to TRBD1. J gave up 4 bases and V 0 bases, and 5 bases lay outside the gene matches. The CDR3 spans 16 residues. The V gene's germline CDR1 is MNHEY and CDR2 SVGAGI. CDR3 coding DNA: TGTGCCAGCAGTTACTCTCGGACAGGGGGAGGCTATGGCTACACCTTC. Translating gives CASSYSRTGGGYGYTF.

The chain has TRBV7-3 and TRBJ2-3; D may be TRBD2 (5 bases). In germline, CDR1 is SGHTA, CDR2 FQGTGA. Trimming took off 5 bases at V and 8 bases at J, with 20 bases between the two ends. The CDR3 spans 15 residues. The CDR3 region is CASSPNEGNLGTQYF. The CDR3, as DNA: TGTGCCAGCAGCCCCAACGAGGGAAACTTAGGTACGCAGTATTTT.

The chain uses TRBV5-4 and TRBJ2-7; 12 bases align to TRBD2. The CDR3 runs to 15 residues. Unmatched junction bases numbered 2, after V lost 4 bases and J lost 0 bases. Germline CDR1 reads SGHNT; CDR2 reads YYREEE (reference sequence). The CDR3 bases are TGTGCCAGCAGCAAGACTAGCGGGAGCTCCTACGAGCAGTACTTC. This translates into CASSKTSGSSYEQYF.

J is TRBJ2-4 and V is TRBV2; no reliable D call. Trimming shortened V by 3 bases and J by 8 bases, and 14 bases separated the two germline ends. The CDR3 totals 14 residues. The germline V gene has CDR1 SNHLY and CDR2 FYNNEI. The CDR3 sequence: CASSDRRGVDIQYF. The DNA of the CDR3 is TGTGCCAGCAGTGATAGGCGAGGCGTAGACATTCAGTACTTC.

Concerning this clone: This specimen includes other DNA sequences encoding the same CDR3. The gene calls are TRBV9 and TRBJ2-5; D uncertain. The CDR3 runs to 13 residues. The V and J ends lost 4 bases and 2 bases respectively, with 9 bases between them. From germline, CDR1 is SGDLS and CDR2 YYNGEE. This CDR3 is CASSPSRQETQYF. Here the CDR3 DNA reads TGTGCCAGCAGCCCGAGCAGGCAAGAGACCCAGTACTTC. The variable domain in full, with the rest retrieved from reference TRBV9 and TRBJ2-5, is DSGVTQTPKHLITATGQRVTLRCSPRSGDLSVYWYQQSLDQGLQFLIQYYNGEERAKGNILERFSAQQFPDLHSELNLSSLELGDSALYFCASSPSRQETQYFGPGTRLLVL.

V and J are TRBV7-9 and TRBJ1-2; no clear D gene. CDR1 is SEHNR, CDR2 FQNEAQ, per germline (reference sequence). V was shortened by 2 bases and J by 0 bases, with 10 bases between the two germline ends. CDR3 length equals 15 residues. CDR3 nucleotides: TGTGCCAGCAGCTTACCCGGCAGAACTAACTATGGCTACACCTTC. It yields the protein CASSLPGRTNYGYTF.

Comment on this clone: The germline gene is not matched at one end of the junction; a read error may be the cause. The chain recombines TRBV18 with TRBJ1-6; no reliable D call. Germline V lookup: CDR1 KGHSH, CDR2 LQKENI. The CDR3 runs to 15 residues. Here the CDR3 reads CASSPREISNSPPHF. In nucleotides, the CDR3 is TGTGCCAGCTCACCACGTGAGATTTCAAATTCACCCCCCCACTTT.

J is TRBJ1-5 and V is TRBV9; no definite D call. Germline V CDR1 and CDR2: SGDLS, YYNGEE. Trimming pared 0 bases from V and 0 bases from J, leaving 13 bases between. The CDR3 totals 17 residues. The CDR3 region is CASSVDIGIFSNQPQHF. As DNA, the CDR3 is TGTGCCAGCAGCGTAGATATCGGGATCTTTAGCAATCAGCCCCAGCATTTT.

The CDR3 DNA reads TGTGCCAGCAGTTTGACAGGGGTTGAAGCTTTCTTT. The encoded protein is CASSLTGVEAFF. The rearrangement uses TRBV7-2 and TRBJ1-1; TRBD1 matches 8 bases. Trimming removed 6 bases from V and 7 bases from J; junction bases left unmatched: 4. The CDR3 runs to 12 residues. CDR1 SGHTA and CDR2 FQGNSA come from the germline V gene. The variable domain in full, completed from reference TRBV7-2 and TRBJ1-1, reads GAGVSQSPSNKVTEKGKDVELRCDPISGHTALYWYRQSLGQGLEFLIYFQGNSAPDKSGLPSDRFSAERTGGSVSTLTIQRTQQEDSAVYLCASSLTGVEAFFGQGTRLTVV.

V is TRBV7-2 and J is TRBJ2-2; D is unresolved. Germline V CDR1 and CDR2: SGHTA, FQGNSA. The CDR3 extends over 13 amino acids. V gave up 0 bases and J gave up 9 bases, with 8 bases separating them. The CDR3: CASSLASFRELFF. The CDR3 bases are TGTGCCAGCAGCTTAGCGTCCTTCAGGGAGCTGTTTTTT.

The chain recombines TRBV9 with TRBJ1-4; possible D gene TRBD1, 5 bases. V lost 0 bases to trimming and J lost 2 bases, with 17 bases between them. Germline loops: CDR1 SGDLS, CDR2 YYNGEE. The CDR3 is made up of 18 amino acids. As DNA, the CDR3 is TGTGCCAGCAGCGTAGACCCCAGGGCCCGGGGCACTAATGAAAAACTGTTTTTT. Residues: CASSVDPRARGTNEKLFF.

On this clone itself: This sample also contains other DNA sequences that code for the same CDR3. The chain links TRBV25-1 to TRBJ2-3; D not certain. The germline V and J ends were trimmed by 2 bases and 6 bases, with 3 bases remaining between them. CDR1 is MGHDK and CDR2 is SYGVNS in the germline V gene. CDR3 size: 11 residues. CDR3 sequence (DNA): TGTGCCAGCAGTGAAGGCGATACGCAGTATTTT. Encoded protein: CASSEGDTQYF.

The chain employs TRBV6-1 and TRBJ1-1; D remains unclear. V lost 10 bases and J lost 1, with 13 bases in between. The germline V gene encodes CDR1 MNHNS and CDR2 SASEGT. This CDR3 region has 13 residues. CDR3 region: CATSIAQNTEAFF. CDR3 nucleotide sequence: TGTGCCACCTCGATTGCACAGAACACTGAAGCTTTCTTT.

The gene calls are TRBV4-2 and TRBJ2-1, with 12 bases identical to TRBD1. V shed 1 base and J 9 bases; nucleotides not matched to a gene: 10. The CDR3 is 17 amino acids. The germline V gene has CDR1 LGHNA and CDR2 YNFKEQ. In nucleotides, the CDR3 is TGTGCCAGCAGCCAAGGCACACCGGGACAGGGGGCGCCTGAGCAGTTCTTC. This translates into CASSQGTPGQGAPEQFF.

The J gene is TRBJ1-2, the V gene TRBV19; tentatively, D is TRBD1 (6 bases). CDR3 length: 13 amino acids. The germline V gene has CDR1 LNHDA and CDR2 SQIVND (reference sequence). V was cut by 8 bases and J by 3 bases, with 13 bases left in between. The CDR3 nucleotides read TGTGCCAGTGGCAGGGGTCGGGACTATGGCTACACCTTC. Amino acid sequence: CASGRGRDYGYTF.

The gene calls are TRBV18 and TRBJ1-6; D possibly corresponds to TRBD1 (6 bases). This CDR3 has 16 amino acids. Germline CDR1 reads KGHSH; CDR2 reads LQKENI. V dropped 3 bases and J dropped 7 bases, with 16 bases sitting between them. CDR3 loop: CASSPGDNGRNSPLHF. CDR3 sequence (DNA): TGTGCCAGCTCACCGGGGGACAACGGCAGGAATTCACCCCTCCACTTT.

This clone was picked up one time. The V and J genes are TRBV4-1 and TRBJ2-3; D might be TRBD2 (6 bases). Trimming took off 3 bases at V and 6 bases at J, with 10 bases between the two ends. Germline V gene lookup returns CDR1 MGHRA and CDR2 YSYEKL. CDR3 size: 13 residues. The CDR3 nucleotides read TGCGCCAGCAGCCAGGGGGGTTTGGATACGCAGTATTTT. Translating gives CASSQGGLDTQYF.

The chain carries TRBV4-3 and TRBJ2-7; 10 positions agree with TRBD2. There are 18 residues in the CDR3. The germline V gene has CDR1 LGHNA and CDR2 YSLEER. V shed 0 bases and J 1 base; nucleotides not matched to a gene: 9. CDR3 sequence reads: CASSQEGKAGGTSYEQYF. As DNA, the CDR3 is TGCGCCAGCAGCCAAGAGGGGAAAGCGGGGGGGACTTCCTACGAGCAGTACTTC.

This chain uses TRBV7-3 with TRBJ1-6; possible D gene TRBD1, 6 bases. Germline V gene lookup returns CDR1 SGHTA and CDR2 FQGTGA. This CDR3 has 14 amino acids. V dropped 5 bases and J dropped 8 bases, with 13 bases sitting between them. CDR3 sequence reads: CASSRGADHSPLHF. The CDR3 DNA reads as TGTGCCAGCAGCCGGGGGGCCGACCATTCACCCCTCCACTTT.

CDR3 sequence: CASSAGAWVGELFF. The CDR3 DNA reads as TGTGCCAGTAGTGCCGGAGCGTGGGTCGGGGAGCTGTTTTTT. The chain is built from TRBV19 and TRBJ2-2; no definite D call. Germline CDR1 LNHDA, CDR2 SQIVND (reference sequence). Trimming removed 5 bases from V and 7 bases from J, with 14 bases in between. CDR3 size: 14 residues.

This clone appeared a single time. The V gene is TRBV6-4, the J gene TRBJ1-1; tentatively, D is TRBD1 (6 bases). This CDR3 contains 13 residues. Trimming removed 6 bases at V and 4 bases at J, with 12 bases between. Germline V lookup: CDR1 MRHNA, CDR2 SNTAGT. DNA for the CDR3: TGTGCCAGCAGCGAGGGGGTTAGCACTGAAGCTTTCTTT. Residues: CASSEGVSTEAFF.

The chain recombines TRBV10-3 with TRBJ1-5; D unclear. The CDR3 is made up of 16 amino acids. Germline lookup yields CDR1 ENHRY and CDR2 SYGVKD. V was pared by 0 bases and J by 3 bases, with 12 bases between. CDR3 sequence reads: CAISESEGRANQPQHF. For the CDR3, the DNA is TGTGCCATCAGTGAGTCGGAAGGACGCGCCAATCAGCCCCAGCATTTT.

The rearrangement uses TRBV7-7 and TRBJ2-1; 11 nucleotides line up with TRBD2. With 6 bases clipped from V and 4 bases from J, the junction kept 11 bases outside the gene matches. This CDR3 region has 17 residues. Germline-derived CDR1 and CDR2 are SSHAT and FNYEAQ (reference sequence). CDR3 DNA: TGTGCCAGCAGTCCGAGCGTACTAGCGGGAGTATACAATGAGCAGTTCTTC. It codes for CASSPSVLAGVYNEQFF.

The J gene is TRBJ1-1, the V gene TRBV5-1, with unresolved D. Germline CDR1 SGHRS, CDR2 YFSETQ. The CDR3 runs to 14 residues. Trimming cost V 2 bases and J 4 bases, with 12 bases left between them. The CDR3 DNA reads TGCGCCAGCAGCTTAGACCGTGGGAGCACTGAAGCTTTCTTT. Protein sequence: CASSLDRGSTEAFF.

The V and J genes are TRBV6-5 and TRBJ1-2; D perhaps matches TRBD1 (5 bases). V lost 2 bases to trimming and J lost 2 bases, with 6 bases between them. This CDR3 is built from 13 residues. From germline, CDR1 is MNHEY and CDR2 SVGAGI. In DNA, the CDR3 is TGTGCCAGCAGTTACGACAGCAACTATGGCTACACCTTC. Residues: CASSYDSNYGYTF.

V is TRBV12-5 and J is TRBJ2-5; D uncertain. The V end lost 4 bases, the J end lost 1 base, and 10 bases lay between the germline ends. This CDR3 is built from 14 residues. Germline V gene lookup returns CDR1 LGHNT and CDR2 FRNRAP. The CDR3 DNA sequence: TGTGCTAGTGGTTCCCGACCGCTCCAAGAGACCCAGTACTTC. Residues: CASGSRPLQETQYF.